Listed below are T cell receptor beta chains from one sample, sequenced in a study of T-cell reconstitution after alpha-beta-depleted transplantation in children. TCRdb re-called the PCR reads with MiXCR, one entry per CDR3 protein. Of approximately 500,000 distinct CDR3 sequences in the sample, under 12% were seen once. The material was PBMCs, obtained before TCRalphabeta/CD19-depleted stem cell transplant. Receptors were obtained from a child younger than 10 with inherited bone marrow failure, due to receive a stem cell transplant. Each CDR3 is given with its conserved first and last residue. Only part of the rows carry a size: once, few, many, or a class if the clone is expanded.

j_call clone_size v_call cdr3_aa
TRBJ2-3 few TRBV11-1 CASTRSRGYRDPTDTQYF
TRBJ2-3 NA TRBV25-1 CASSEFGAGRNTDTQYF
TRBJ1-2 many TRBV9 CASSVGRGTLANYGYTF
TRBJ1-3 few TRBV5-4 CASSFLGAENTIYF
TRBJ2-7 many TRBV4-3 CASSQDDAGTEQYF
TRBJ2-1 NA TRBV19 CASSITGFPEQFF
TRBJ2-2 few TRBV29-1 CSVEQGASGPLNTGELFF
TRBJ2-7 many TRBV20-1 CSASPTSGRGEGSYEQYF
TRBJ2-4 few TRBV6-5 CASKEASGIGQYF
TRBJ1-2 many TRBV5-5 CASSTGQGYYGYTF
TRBJ2-1 many TRBV7-9 CASSPDHYNEQFF
TRBJ2-7 many TRBV27 CASSSPTSGKTYEQYF
TRBJ2-3 many TRBV20-1 CSASKASGRATDTQYF
TRBJ1-5 many TRBV12-3/TRBV12-4 CASSLVPGARRPQHF
TRBJ2-7 NA TRBV15 CATSLNRAPYEQYF
TRBJ1-2 many TRBV6-5 CASTQGALGYTF
TRBJ2-2 many TRBV29-1 CSVDIWTGELFF
TRBJ2-7 few TRBV23-1 CASVKRQGDWTYEQYF
TRBJ2-6 many TRBV12-3/TRBV12-4 CASSFGGFGANVLTF
TRBJ2-1 many TRBV12-3/TRBV12-4 CASSLERYSGDEQFF
TRBJ1-5 many TRBV7-2 CASSLDIDQPQHF
TRBJ2-2 many TRBV29-1 CSGQRDTGELFF
TRBJ1-2 many TRBV6-2/TRBV6-3 CASSTLGQVNYGYTF
TRBJ2-2 many TRBV9 CASSVGLYRGRAGELFF
TRBJ2-7 many TRBV29-1 CSVATGGFEQYF
TRBJ2-1 many TRBV7-8 CASSSAGGQFF
TRBJ2-7 many TRBV27 CASSPAGQGYFYEQYF
TRBJ2-1 many TRBV29-1 CSVKRTSGADNEQFF
TRBJ2-5 few TRBV6-1 CASSPYPGTGETQYF
TRBJ2-3 many TRBV12-3/TRBV12-4 CASSLGQADTQYF
TRBJ2-7 many TRBV4-2 CASSQDGTGGPTAEYF
TRBJ2-1 many TRBV5-6 CASSLDWINNEQFF
TRBJ2-7 many TRBV27 CASSAHGAAYEQYF
TRBJ2-2 many TRBV20-1 CSARDSGTSATNTGELFF
TRBJ2-5 few TRBV2 CASIKNRDEGTQYF
TRBJ1-4 many TRBV12-3/TRBV12-4 CASRETGGAEKLFF
TRBJ2-1 many TRBV5-1 CASSPVSVLGAGVAGEQFF
TRBJ1-5 NA TRBV12-2 CASRLEQKTEDSGNQPQHF
TRBJ2-1 NA TRBV5-1 CASGQQDHEQFF
TRBJ1-2 few TRBV2 CASSTPSAGYGYTF
TRBJ1-1 many TRBV5-1 CASSLAPIGNTEAFF
TRBJ2-3 NA TRBV5-4 CASSPGQLEWADTQYF
TRBJ2-7 few TRBV14 CASSQFPRQGSYEQYF
TRBJ2-4 many TRBV20-1 CSASRWGAKNIQYF
TRBJ1-1 many TRBV28 CASSPRALGTEAFF
TRBJ2-3 many TRBV24-1 CATSDSDRGTDTQYF
TRBJ2-3 many TRBV4-3 CASSQDSGWSTDTQYF
TRBJ2-4 few TRBV6-1 CASTADRAGSDIQYF
TRBJ2-7 once TRBV18 CASSVPRGRF
TRBJ1-5 NA TRBV19 CASSIEGLQPQHF
TRBJ1-5 many TRBV6-5 CASSYLGTDQPQHF
TRBJ2-7 few TRBV29-1 CSVEFPVTYEQYF
TRBJ2-7 few TRBV6-2/TRBV6-3 CASSYFGVRERAYEQYF
TRBJ1-1 NA TRBV4-3 CASSQRVTPGQNTEAFF
TRBJ2-1 many TRBV19 CASSIASAYNEQFF